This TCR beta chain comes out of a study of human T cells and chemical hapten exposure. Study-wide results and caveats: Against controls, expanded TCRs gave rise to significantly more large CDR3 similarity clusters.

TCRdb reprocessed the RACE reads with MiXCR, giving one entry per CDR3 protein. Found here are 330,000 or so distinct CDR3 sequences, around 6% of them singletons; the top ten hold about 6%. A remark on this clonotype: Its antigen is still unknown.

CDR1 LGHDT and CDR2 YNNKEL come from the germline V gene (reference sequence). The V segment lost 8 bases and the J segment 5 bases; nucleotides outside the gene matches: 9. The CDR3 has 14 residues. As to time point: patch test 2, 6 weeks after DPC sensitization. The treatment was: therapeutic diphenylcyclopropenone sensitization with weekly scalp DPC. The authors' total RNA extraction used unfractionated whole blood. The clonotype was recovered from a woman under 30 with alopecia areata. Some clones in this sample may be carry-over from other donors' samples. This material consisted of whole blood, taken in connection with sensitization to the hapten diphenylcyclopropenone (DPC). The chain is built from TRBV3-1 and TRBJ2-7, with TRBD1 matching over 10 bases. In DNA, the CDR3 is TGTGCCAGCGGAACGGGACAGGGGATCAACGAGCAGTACTTC. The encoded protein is CASGTGQGINEQYF.